The 3 T cell receptor beta chains presented below share a single source sample, sequenced in a study of blood T cells in healthy people across ages. A J-beta primer mix and a sample-barcoded 5' primer were used in a second PCR of roughly 6 to 11 cycles. TCRdb re-derived calls from the 5' RACE reads in MiXCR, one entry per CDR3 protein. The sample contains hundreds of thousands of distinct CDR3 sequences, roughly 25% of which appear only once. The sample was also reused in another study, on T cells of mothers and their children.

The specimen was blood. These receptors came from a boy aged 10-17 years in good health.

The rearrangement links TRBV7-8 to TRBJ2-2; TRBD2 matches 14 bases. Germline V gives CDR1 SGHVS, CDR2 FQNEAQ. There are 17 residues in the CDR3. V gave up 2 bases and J gave up 5 bases; unmatched junction bases: 4. In DNA form, the CDR3 reads TGTGCCAGCAGCTTACTCGGGACTAGCGGGGGTACCGGGGAGCTGTTTTTT. Protein: CASSLLGTSGGTGELFF. The variable domain in full, completed from reference TRBV7-8 and TRBJ2-2, reads GAGVSQSPRYKVAKRGQDVALRCDPISGHVSLFWYQQALGQGPEFLTYFQNEAQLDKSGLPSDRFFAERPEGSVSTLKIQRTQQEDSAVYLCASSLLGTSGGTGELFFGEGSRLTVL.

A few counts support this clonotype. The V and J genes are TRBV29-1 and TRBJ2-1; 13 bases align to TRBD2. Trimming took 2 bases from V and 4 from J; bases not matched to a gene: 8. The CDR3 totals 17 residues. CDR1 and CDR2 (germline): SQVTM, ANQGSEA. The CDR3 sequence is CSVELPTSGRPYNEQFF. CDR3 DNA: TGCAGCGTTGAACTCCCGACTAGCGGGAGGCCATACAATGAGCAGTTCTTC.

The gene calls are TRBV5-1 and TRBJ2-1; the match to TRBD2 covers 12 bases. V shed 3 bases, J shed 5 bases, and the junction held 6 bases outside the gene matches. This CDR3 comprises 16 residues. Germline V gene sequence: CDR1 SGHRS, CDR2 YFSETQ. The CDR3 nucleotides are TGCGCCAGCAGCTATGGGTGGACTAGCGGGAACAATGAGCAGTTCTTC. Its protein product is CASSYGWTSGNNEQFF.